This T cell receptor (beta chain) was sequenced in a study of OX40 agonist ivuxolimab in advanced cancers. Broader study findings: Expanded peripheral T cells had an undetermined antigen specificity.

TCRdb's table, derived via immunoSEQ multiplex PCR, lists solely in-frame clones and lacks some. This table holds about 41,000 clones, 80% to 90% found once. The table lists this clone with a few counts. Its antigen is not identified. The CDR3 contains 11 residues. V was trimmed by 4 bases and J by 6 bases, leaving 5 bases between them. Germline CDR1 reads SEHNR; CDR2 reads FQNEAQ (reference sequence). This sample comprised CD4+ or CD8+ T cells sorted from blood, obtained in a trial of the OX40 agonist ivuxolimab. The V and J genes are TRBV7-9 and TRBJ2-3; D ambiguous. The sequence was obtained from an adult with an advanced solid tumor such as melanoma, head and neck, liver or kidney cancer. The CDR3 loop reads CASSYQDTQYF. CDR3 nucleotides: TGTGCCAGCAGCTATCAGGATACGCAGTATTTT.